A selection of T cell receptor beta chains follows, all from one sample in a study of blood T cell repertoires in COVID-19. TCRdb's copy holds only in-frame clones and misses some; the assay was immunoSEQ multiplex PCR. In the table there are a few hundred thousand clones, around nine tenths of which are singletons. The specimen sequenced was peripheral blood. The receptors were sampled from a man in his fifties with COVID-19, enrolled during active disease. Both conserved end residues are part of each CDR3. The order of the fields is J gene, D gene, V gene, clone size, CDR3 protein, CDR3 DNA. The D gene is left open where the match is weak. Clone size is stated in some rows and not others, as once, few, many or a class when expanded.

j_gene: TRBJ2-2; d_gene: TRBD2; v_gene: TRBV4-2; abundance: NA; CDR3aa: CASGLAGWSGELFF; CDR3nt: TGTGCCTCCGGACTAGCGGGATGGAGCGGGGAGCTGTTTTTT
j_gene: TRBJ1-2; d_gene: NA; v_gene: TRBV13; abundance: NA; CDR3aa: CASSIPTDYGYTF; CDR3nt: TGTGCCAGCAGCATACCGACAGACTATGGCTACACCTTC
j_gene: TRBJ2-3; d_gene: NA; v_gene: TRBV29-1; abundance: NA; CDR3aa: CSVVTGQSSTDTQYF; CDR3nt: TGCAGCGTTGTGACAGGCCAATCTAGCACAGATACGCAGTATTTT
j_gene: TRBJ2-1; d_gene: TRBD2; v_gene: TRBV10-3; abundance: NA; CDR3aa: CAIKGTSGRRGEQFF; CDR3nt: TGTGCCATTAAAGGGACTAGCGGGAGAAGAGGTGAGCAGTTCTTC
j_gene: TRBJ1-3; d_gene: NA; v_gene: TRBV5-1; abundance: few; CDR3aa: CASSLTWGNTIYF; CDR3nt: TGCGCCAGCAGCTTGACATGGGGAAACACCATATATTTT
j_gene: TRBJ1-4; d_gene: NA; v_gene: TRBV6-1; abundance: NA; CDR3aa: CASSDGGRGSEKLFF; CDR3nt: TGTGCCAGCAGTGACGGGGGTCGAGGGAGTGAAAAACTGTTTTTT
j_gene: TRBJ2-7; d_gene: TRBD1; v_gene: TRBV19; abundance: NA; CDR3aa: CASSSGQGGEQYF; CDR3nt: TGTGCCAGTAGTTCGGGACAGGGGGGAGAGCAGTACTTC
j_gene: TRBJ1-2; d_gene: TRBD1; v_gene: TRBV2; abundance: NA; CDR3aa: CASSPGTGGSYGYTF; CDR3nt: TGTGCCAGCAGCCCCGGGACAGGGGGTTCTTATGGCTACACCTTC
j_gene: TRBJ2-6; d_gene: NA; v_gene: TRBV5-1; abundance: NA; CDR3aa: CASSLELSSSGASGANVLTF; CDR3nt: TGCGCCAGCAGCTTGGAGTTGTCTTCGTCAGGGGCCTCTGGGGCCAACGTCCTGACTTTC
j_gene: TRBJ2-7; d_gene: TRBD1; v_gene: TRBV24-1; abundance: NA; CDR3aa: CATSARAGTGGSYEQYF; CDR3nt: TGTGCCACCAGTGCAAGGGCGGGGACAGGGGGCTCCTACGAGCAGTACTTC
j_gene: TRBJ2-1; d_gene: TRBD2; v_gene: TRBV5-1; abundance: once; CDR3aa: CASSSPGLGDEQFF; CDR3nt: TGCGCCAGCAGCTCCCCGGGACTAGGTGATGAGCAGTTCTTC
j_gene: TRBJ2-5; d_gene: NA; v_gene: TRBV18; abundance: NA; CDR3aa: CASSPSLGETQYF; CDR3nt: TGTGCCAGCTCACCCAGTCTCGGGGAGACCCAGTACTTC
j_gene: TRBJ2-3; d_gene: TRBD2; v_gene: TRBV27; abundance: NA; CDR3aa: CASRRSSGGRDTQYF; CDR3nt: TGTGCCAGCAGGAGATCTAGCGGGGGGCGGGATACGCAGTATTTT
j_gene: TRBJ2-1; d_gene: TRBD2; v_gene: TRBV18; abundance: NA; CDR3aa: CASSPPWTSGRLQFF; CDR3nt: TGTGCCAGCTCACCCCCCTGGACTAGCGGGCGGCTACAGTTCTTC
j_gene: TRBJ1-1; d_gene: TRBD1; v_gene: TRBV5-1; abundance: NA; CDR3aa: CASSYGQGWEDTEAFF; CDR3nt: TGCGCCAGCAGCTACGGACAGGGGTGGGAGGACACTGAAGCTTTCTTT
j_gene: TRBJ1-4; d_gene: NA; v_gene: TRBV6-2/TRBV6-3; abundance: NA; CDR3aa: CASSRSVDEKLFF; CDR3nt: TGTGCCAGCAGCCGAAGCGTAGATGAAAAACTGTTTTTT
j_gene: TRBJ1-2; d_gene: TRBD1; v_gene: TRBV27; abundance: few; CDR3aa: CASARTGQGIGYGYTF; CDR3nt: TGTGCCAGCGCCAGGACAGGACAGGGCATTGGGTATGGCTACACCTTC
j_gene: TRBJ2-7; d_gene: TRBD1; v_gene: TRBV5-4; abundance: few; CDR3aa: CASSLVTGGSYEQYF; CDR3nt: TGTGCCAGCAGCTTGGTAACAGGGGGTTCCTACGAGCAGTACTTC
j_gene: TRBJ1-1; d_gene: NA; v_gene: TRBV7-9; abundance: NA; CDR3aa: CASSFASGVEAFF; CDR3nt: TGTGCCAGCAGCTTTGCCTCAGGGGTTGAAGCTTTCTTT
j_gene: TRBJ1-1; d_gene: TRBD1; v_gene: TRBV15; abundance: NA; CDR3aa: CATSRGGQSNTEAFF; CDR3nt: TGTGCCACCAGCAGAGGGGGACAGTCGAACACTGAAGCTTTCTTT
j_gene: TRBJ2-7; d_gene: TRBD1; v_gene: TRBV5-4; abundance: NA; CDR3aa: CASSLASTGHSYEQYF; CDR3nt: TGTGCCAGCAGCTTGGCTTCGACAGGGCACTCCTACGAGCAGTACTTC
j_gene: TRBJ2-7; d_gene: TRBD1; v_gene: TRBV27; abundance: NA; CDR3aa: CASSSHRGKNYEQYF; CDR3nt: TGTGCCAGCAGTTCCCACAGGGGGAAGAACTACGAGCAGTACTTC
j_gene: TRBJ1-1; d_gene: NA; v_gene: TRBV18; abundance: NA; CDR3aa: CASSPRDVNTEAFF; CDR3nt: TGTGCCAGCTCACCCAGGGATGTAAACACTGAAGCTTTCTTT
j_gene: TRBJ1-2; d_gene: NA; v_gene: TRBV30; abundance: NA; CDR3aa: CAWSVFRLNYGYTF; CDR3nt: TGTGCCTGGAGTGTATTCAGATTAAACTATGGCTACACCTTC
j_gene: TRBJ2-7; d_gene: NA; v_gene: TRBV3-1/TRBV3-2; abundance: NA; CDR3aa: CASSQAYEQYF; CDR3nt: TGTGCCAGCAGCCAAGCGTACGAGCAGTACTTC
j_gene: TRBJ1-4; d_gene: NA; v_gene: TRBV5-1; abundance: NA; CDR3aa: CASSILQGTNEKLFF; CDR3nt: TGCGCCAGCAGCATCCTACAGGGTACTAATGAAAAACTGTTTTTT
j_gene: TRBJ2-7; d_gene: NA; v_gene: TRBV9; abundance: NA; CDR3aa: CASSVGKGGGYEQYF; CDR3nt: TGTGCCAGCAGCGTAGGTAAGGGTGGAGGCTACGAGCAGTACTTC
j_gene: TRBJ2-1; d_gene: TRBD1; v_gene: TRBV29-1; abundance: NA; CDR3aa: CSARTGDEQFF; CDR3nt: TGCAGCGCCAGGACAGGGGATGAGCAGTTCTTC
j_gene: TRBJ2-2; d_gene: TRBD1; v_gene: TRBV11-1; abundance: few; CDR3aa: CASSLQGANTGELFF; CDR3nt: TGTGCCAGCAGCTTACAGGGGGCCAACACCGGGGAGCTGTTTTTT
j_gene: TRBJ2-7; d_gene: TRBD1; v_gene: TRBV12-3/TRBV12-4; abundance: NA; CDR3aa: CASSRTGTYEQYF; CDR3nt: TGTGCCAGCAGTAGGACAGGGACCTACGAGCAGTACTTC
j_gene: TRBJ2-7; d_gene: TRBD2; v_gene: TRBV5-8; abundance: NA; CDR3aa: CASTEGLPHEQYF; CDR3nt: TGTGCCAGCACCGAGGGACTACCCCACGAGCAGTACTTC
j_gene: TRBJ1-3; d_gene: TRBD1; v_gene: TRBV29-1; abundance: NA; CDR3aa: CSVGQDAGNTIYF; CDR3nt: TGCAGCGTAGGACAGGATGCTGGAAACACCATATATTTT
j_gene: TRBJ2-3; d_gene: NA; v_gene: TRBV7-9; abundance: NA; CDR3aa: CASSLRLNTDTQYF; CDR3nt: TGTGCCAGCAGCTTAAGACTCAACACAGATACGCAGTATTTT
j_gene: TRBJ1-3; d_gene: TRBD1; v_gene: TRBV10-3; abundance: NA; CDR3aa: CAISAGTGEPGNTIYF; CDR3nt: TGTGCCATCAGTGCGGGGACAGGGGAGCCTGGAAACACCATATATTTT
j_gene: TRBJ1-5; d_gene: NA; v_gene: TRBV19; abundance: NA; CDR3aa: CASRGTGGNQPQHF; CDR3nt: TGTGCCAGTAGGGGGACGGGGGGCAATCAGCCCCAGCATTTT
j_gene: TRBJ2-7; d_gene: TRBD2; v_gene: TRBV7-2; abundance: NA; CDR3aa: CASSLARGGGYEQYF; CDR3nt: TGTGCCAGCAGCTTAGCGCGCGGGGGGGGCTACGAGCAGTACTTC
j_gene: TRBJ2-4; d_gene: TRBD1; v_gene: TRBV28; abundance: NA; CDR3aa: CASRTGGAAKNIQYF; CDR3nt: TGTGCCAGCAGGACAGGGGGCGCCGCCAAAAACATTCAGTACTTC
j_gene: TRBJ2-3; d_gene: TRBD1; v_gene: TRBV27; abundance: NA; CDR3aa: CASSLNGYGGQSTDTQYF; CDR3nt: TGTGCCAGCAGTTTAAATGGGTATGGGGGACAGAGCACAGATACGCAGTATTTT
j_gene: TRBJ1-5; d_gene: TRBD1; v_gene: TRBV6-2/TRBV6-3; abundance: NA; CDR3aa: CASSYPGGSNQPQHF; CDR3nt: TGTGCCAGCAGTTACCCAGGGGGGAGCAATCAGCCCCAGCATTTT
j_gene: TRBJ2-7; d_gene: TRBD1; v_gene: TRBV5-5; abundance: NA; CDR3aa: CASSLAATGLYEQYF; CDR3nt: TGTGCCAGCAGCTTGGCAGCGACAGGGTTATACGAGCAGTACTTC
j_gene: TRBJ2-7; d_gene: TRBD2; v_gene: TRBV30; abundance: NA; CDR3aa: CAWSGGRIGYEQYF; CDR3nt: TGTGCCTGGAGTGGCGGGAGAATAGGTTACGAGCAGTACTTC
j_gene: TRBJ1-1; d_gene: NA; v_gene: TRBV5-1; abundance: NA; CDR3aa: CASSLAEDTEAFF; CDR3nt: TGCGCCAGCAGCTTGGCCGAGGACACTGAAGCTTTCTTT
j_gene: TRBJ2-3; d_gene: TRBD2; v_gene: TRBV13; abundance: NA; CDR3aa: CASSSKLAGNTDTQYF; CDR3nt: TGTGCCAGCAGCTCAAAACTAGCGGGTAACACAGATACGCAGTATTTT
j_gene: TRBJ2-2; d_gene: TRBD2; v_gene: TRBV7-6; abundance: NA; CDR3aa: CASSFQAGALNTGELFF; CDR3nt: TGTGCCAGCAGCTTTCAAGCGGGGGCCCTGAACACCGGGGAGCTGTTTTTT
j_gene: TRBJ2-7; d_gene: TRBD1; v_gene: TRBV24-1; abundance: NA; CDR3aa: CATSAGTGSKQYF; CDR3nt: TGTGCCACCAGTGCCGGGACAGGGTCGAAGCAGTACTTC
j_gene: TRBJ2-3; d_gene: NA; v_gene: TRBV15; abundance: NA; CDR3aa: CATSRPGGPSTDTQYF; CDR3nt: TGTGCCACCAGCAGACCAGGGGGGCCGAGCACAGATACGCAGTATTTT
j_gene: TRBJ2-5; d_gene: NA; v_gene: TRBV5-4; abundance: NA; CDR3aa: CASSHPSQETQYF; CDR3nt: TGTGCCAGCAGCCACCCCAGCCAAGAGACCCAGTACTTC
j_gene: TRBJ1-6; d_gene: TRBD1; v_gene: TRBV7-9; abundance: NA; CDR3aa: CASSKPDRGRSSYNSPLHF; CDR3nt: TGTGCCAGCAGCAAACCGGACAGGGGGCGAAGCTCCTATAATTCACCCCTCCACTTT
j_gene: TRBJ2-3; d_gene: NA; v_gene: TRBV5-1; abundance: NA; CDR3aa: CASSLEQTTSTDTQYF; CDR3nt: TGCGCCAGCAGCTTGGAGCAGACTACTAGCACAGATACGCAGTATTTT
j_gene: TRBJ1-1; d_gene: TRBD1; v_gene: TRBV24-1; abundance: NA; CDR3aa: CATSEAPPRTGSTEAFF; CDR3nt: TGTGCCACCAGTGAGGCCCCCCCCCGGACAGGGTCCACTGAAGCTTTCTTT